This T cell receptor beta chain was identified during a study of blood T cell repertoires in COVID-19. Study at large: Researchers got acute and convalescent COVID-19 samples from the United States, Italy and Spain. PBMCs, B-cell-depleted T cells, or T cells were the source of the cDNA or gDNA that made up the material.

This clone was found once. The CDR3 spans 15 residues. With 10 bases removed from V and 4 bases from J, the gap between germline ends came to 20 bases. Germline V gene sequence: CDR1 MNHEY, CDR2 SVGAGI. Original processing notes: It was from reference gene primer amplification that nucleated cell counts were estimated. Sequenced by immunoSEQ multiplex PCR; TCRdb stores in-frame clones only, minus some. The DNA was the basis for D and trimming; V, J and clone size are from that table. The table has approximately 190,000 clones, roughly 81% seen once. This receptor was taken from a woman between 70 and 85 years old with active or convalescent COVID-19. The sample taken for sequencing was peripheral blood. The chain recombines TRBV6-5 with TRBJ1-3; D remains ambiguous. This CDR3 reads CAISPGGVSGNTIYF. The CDR3 nucleotides are TGTGCCATCTCCCCGGGCGGGGTATCCGGAAACACCATATATTTT.